This T cell receptor beta chain was recovered during a study of OX40 agonist ivuxolimab in advanced cancers. Libraries were prepared by immunoSEQ multiplex PCR; TCRdb keeps only in-frame clonotypes and omits some of them. The sample has some 33,000 clones; 74% are singletons. Trimming took off 4 bases at V and 4 bases at J, with 15 bases between the two ends. This CDR3 contains 15 residues. Per germline, CDR1 LNHDA and CDR2 SQIVND (reference sequence). The TCR comes from an adult with an advanced solid tumor such as melanoma, head and neck, liver or kidney cancer. The chain joins TRBV19 to TRBJ2-3, with D hard to call. Material: CD4+ or CD8+ T cells sorted from blood, obtained in a trial of the OX40 agonist ivuxolimab. CDR3 coding DNA: TGTGCCAGTAGTAATGTACTCTCAGGTTCAGATACGCAGTATTTT. It translates to CASSNVLSGSDTQYF.